What follows are 9 T cell receptor beta chains derived from one specimen sequenced in a study of human T cells and chemical hapten exposure. Noted time point: pre-sensitization, week 0. Treatment noted: therapeutic diphenylcyclopropenone sensitization with weekly scalp DPC. TCRdb reprocessed the RACE reads with MiXCR, giving one entry per CDR3 protein. Among roughly 380,000 distinct CDR3 sequences listed, 5.1% were seen once. Here the sequenced sample was whole blood, taken in connection with sensitization to the hapten diphenylcyclopropenone (DPC). These TCRs come from a woman aged 45-65 years with alopecia areata. Some clones in this sample may be carry-over from other donors' samples.

This clonotype has more than one count but fewer than ten. This rearrangement joins TRBV5-1 to TRBJ2-3, with D perhaps TRBD2 (6 bases). The CDR3 loop spans 14 amino acids. Germline CDR1 reads SGHRS; CDR2 reads YFSETQ. V dropped 5 bases and J dropped 5 bases, with 15 bases sitting between them. CDR3 amino acids: CASSRVSGEDTQYF. For the CDR3, the DNA is TGCGCCAGCAGTCGGGTTTCGGGGGAAGATACGCAGTATTTT.

This clonotype was seen at least ten times. The chain combines TRBV10-3 with TRBJ1-4, with D perhaps matching TRBD1 (5 bases). CDR3 length equals 14 residues. Per germline, CDR1 ENHRY and CDR2 SYGVKD. V lost 3 bases and J lost 5, with 10 bases in between. The CDR3 here is CAISDGRGNEKLFF. For the CDR3, the DNA is TGTGCCATCAGTGACGGTAGGGGAAATGAAAAACTGTTTTTT.

In this sample, this clonotype turned up many times. The J gene is TRBJ2-7, the V gene TRBV20-1, with 12 bases aligning to TRBD2. Trimming took 5 bases from V and 1 from J; bases not matched to a gene: 6. CDR1 DFQATT and CDR2 SNEGSKA come from the germline V gene (reference sequence). CDR3 length: 15 amino acids. The CDR3 sequence: CSAGGLAGRSYEQYF. The CDR3 bases are TGCAGTGCTGGTGGACTAGCGGGGCGTTCCTACGAGCAGTACTTC.

This clonotype was recorded at least ten times. The chain combines TRBV20-1 with TRBJ2-7; 7 positions agree with TRBD2. Germline V CDR1 and CDR2: DFQATT, SNEGSKA (reference sequence). The V gene end was trimmed by 3 bases and the J gene end by 2 bases; junction bases not matched to a gene: 7. This CDR3 has 14 residues. The CDR3 sequence: CSASSQRGPYEQYF. The CDR3 DNA is TGCAGTGCTAGTTCACAGCGGGGACCCTACGAGCAGTACTTC.

In its sample, this clonotype was seen many times. The rearrangement links TRBV29-1 to TRBJ1-2; the D is unclear. The length of the CDR3 is 13 residues. Germline V gene lookup returns CDR1 SQVTM and CDR2 ANQGSEA. The germline V and J ends were trimmed by 2 bases and 8 bases, with 15 bases remaining between them. CDR3 loop: CSVEQQIALGYTF. CDR3 sequence (DNA): TGCAGCGTTGAACAACAGATCGCATTAGGCTACACCTTC.

This clonotype was seen many times. V gene TRBV2 combines with J gene TRBJ2-5; 11 bases align to TRBD1. The junction had 13 bases not matched to a gene; V was cut back by 6 bases and J by 7 bases. Germline V gives CDR1 SNHLY, CDR2 FYNNEI. This CDR3 comprises 16 residues. CDR3 nucleotides: TGTGCCAGCAGCGGAGGACAGGGGGCGGCTGTCGGGACCCAGTACTTC. This codes for CASSGGQGAAVGTQYF.

A few counts support this clonotype. The V call is TRBV12-3 or TRBV12-4, the J call TRBJ2-7; the D is unclear. The CDR3 runs to 14 residues. Trimming removed 7 bases at V and 3 bases at J, with 16 bases between. CDR3 in DNA: TGTGCCAGCACCTTCCGGCCTGACCACTACGAGCAGTACTTC. Translation gives CASTFRPDHYEQYF.

This clonotype was observed at least ten times. The junction departs from germline at one end; a sequencing error may be responsible. The J gene is TRBJ2-7, the V gene TRBV6-2 or TRBV6-3; D ambiguous. The CDR3 has 11 amino acids. The germline CDR1 and CDR2 sequences are MNHEY and SVGEGT. As DNA, the CDR3 is TGTGCCAGCAGCCGCGGTGATGGGCCGAACTTC. Translating it yields CASSRGDGPNF.

This clonotype was found many times. The CDR3 here is CSVGGTAGTRVSGELFF. CDR3 bases: TGCAGCGTTGGCGGGACAGCCGGGACTAGGGTGAGCGGGGAGCTGTTTTTT. This chain uses TRBV29-1 with TRBJ2-2, with D possibly TRBD2 on 8 matching bases. The CDR3 has 17 amino acids. In germline, CDR1 is SQVTM, CDR2 ANQGSEA. V gave up 4 bases and J gave up 7 bases, with 25 bases separating them.